This TCR beta chain appears in the sequencing data of a study of control samples from healthy donors and cancer patients. Clones were read by immunoSEQ multiplex PCR, and TCRdb kept only the in-frame ones, dropping some. This sample has nearly 200,000 clones, with approximately 90% found just once. This CDR3 spans 14 amino acids. CDR1 is SNHLY, CDR2 FYNNEI, per germline. Trimming took 1 base from V and 8 from J, leaving 14 bases between them. This clone was seen a single time. The source is a man aged 30 to 45 in good health. The chain recombines TRBV2 with TRBJ1-2, with D hard to call. The sequencing sample was made of blood. For the CDR3, the DNA is TGTGCCAGCAGTGAAGGACCCCGGAGTGGAGGCTACACCTTC. Amino acid sequence: CASSEGPRSGGYTF. The full variable domain, rest sourced from reference TRBV2 and TRBJ1-2, is EPEVTQTPSHQVTQMGQEVILRCVPISNHLYFYWYRQILGQKVEFLVSFYNNEISEKSEIFDDQFSVERPDGSNFTLKIRSTKLEDSAMYFCASSEGPRSGGYTFGSGTRLTVV.